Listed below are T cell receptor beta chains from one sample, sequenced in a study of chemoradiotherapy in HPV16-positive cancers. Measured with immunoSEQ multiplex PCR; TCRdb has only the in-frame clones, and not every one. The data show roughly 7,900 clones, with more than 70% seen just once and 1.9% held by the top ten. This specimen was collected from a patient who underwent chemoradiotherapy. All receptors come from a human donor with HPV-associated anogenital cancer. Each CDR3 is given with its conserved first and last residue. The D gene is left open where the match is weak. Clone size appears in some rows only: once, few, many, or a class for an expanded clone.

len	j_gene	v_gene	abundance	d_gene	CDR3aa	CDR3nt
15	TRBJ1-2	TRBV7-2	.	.	CASSFDREGIYGYTF	TGTGCCAGCAGCTTTGATAGGGAAGGGATCTATGGCTACACCTTC
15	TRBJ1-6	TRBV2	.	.	CASSEVGSLNSPLHF	TGTGCCAGCAGTGAGGTCGGCAGTCTTAATTCACCCCTCCACTTT
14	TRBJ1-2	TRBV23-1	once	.	CASSQPGANYGYTF	TGCGCCAGCAGTCAACCGGGGGCTAACTATGGCTACACCTTC
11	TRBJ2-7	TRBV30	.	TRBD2	CAWSTGGEQYF	TGTGCCTGGAGTACGGGGGGCGAGCAGTACTTC
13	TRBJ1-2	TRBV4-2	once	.	CASSPDRYYGYTF	TGTGCCAGCAGCCCCGACAGGTACTATGGCTACACCTTC
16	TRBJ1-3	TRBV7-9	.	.	CASSYRTEYSGNTIYF	TGTGCCAGCAGCTATCGGACAGAATACTCTGGAAACACCATATATTTT
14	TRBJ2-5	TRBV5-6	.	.	CASSPAPSEETQYF	TGTGCCAGCAGTCCAGCCCCTTCGGAAGAGACCCAGTACTTC
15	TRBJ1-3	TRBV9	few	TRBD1	CASSPRGTGVPTIYF	TGTGCCAGCAGCCCACGGGGGACAGGGGTTCCCACCATATATTTT
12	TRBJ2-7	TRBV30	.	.	CAWSVAKYEQYF	TGTGCCTGGAGTGTAGCGAAGTACGAGCAGTACTTC
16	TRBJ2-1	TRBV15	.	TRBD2	CATSRTGTTSLNEQFF	TGTGCCACCAGCAGAACCGGGACTACCTCCCTGAATGAGCAGTTCTTC
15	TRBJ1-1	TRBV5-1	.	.	CASSLAVGINAEAFF	TGCGCCAGCAGCTTGGCGGTCGGAATTAACGCTGAAGCTTTCTTT
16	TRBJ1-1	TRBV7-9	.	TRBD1	CASSPRTGDMNTEAFF	TGTGCCAGCAGCCCAAGGACAGGGGATATGAACACTGAAGCTTTCTTT
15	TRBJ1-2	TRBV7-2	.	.	CASSLSGLQGRGYTF	TGTGCCAGCAGCTTATCGGGCTTACAAGGGCGGGGCTACACCTTC
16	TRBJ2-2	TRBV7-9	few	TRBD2	CASSQAGGPNTGELFF	TGTGCCAGCAGCCAAGCGGGGGGTCCGAACACCGGGGAGCTGTTTTTT
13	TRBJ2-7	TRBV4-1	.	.	CASSQDRASWQYF	TGCGCCAGCAGCCAAGATAGGGCCTCCTGGCAGTACTTC
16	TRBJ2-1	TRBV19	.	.	CASSMYTVSSYNEQFF	TGTGCCAGTAGTATGTATACGGTTAGCTCCTACAATGAGCAGTTCTTC
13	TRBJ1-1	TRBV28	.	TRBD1	CASRDRMNTEAFF	TGTGCCAGCAGGGACAGGATGAACACTGAAGCTTTCTTT
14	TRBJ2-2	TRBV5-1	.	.	CASTRAQGTGELFF	TGCGCCAGCACGCGGGCCCAGGGTACCGGGGAGCTGTTTTTT
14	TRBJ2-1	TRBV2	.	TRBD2	CASKLAGVANEQFF	TGTGCCAGCAAACTAGCGGGAGTAGCTAATGAGCAGTTCTTC
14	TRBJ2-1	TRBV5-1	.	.	CASVGEFSYNEQFF	TGCGCCAGCGTTGGAGAGTTCTCCTACAATGAGCAGTTCTTC
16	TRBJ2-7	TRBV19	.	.	CASSQTGGHGSYEQYF	TGTGCCAGTAGTCAAACTGGGGGACACGGCTCCTACGAGCAGTACTTC
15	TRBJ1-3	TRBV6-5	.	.	CASSYGGFSGNTIYF	TGTGCCAGCAGTTACGGTGGGTTCTCTGGAAACACCATATATTTT
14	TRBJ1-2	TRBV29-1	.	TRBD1	CSVAGTGGSYGYTF	TGCAGCGTTGCAGGGACAGGGGGTTCTTATGGCTACACCTTC
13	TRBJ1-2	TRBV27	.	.	CASSYGAESGYTF	TGTGCCAGCAGTTACGGTGCAGAGAGCGGCTACACCTTC
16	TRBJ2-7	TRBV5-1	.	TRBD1	CASSFGTGVTTYEQYF	TGCGCCAGCAGTTTTGGGACAGGGGTGACGACGTACGAGCAGTACTTC
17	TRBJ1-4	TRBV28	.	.	CASSLPGGAGVGEKLFF	TGTGCCAGCAGTTTACCCGGGGGCGCAGGAGTAGGAGAAAAACTGTTTTTT
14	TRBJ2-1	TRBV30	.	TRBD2	CAWSLAGDYNEQFF	TGTGCCTGGAGTCTAGCGGGAGACTACAATGAGCAGTTCTTC
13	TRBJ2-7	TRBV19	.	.	CASSTSTAYEQYF	TGTGCCAGTAGTACCTCGACAGCCTACGAGCAGTACTTC
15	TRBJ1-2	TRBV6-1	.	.	CASSLSRYLHYGYTF	TGTGCCAGCAGTCTAAGTAGGTATTTGCACTATGGCTACACCTTC
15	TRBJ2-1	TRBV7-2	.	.	CASSSPGTPGHEQFF	TGTGCCAGCAGCTCCCCCGGGACCCCCGGGCATGAGCAGTTCTTC
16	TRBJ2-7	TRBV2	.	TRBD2	CASRGKIAGRSYEQYF	TGTGCCAGCCGAGGAAAGATAGCGGGAAGGTCCTACGAGCAGTACTTC